These 8 T cell receptor beta chains originate from one sample sequenced in a study of blood T cell repertoires in COVID-19. Only in-frame clones appear in the TCRdb table, and some are missing; sequencing was by immunoSEQ multiplex PCR. The table shows about 170,000 clones, with around 88% occurring only once. Sequenced input: peripheral blood. These receptor sequences come from a woman aged 70-85 years who had recovered from COVID-19.

This clone came up once. V usage is TRBV4-2 and J usage is TRBJ2-7; 11 nucleotides agree with TRBD1. The CDR3 has 16 residues. After removal of 1 base from V and 1 base from J, the junction contained 3 bases not matched to a gene. CDR1 is LGHNA, CDR2 YNFKEQ, per germline. CDR3 protein: CASSQGGQGGSYEQYF. The CDR3 DNA reads as TGTGCCAGCAGCCAAGGGGGACAGGGGGGGTCCTACGAGCAGTACTTC.

A few counts support this clone. CDR3 residues: CASSWTTSGGGETQYF. The CDR3 nucleotides are TGCGCCAGCAGCTGGACGACTAGCGGGGGCGGGGAGACCCAGTACTTC. This sequence joins TRBV5-1 and TRBJ2-5; TRBD2 matches at 12 bases. The CDR3 consists of 16 residues. V shed 3 bases and J 5 bases; nucleotides not matched to a gene: 8. Germline CDR1 is SGHRS and CDR2 is YFSETQ.

The chain links TRBV5-1 to TRBJ2-5, with 11 bases fitting TRBD2. The J segment lost 6 bases and the V segment lost 4 bases, leaving 5 bases of the junction unmatched. CDR1 is SGHRS, CDR2 YFSETQ, per germline. This CDR3 comprises 14 residues. Here the CDR3 reads CASSQGLAAQTQYF. The CDR3 nucleotides read TGCGCCAGCAGCCAGGGACTAGCGGCGCAGACCCAGTACTTC. Complete variable domain (other parts from reference TRBV5-1 and TRBJ2-5): KAGVTQTPRYLIKTRGQQVTLSCSPISGHRSVSWYQQTPGQGLQFLFEYFSETQRNKGNFPGRFSGRQFSNSRSEMNVSTLELGDSALYLCASSQGLAAQTQYFGPGTRLLVL.

The chain joins TRBV6-6 to TRBJ1-5, with 8 bases aligning to TRBD1. The CDR3 covers 15 residues. The germline V gene encodes CDR1 MNHNY and CDR2 SVGAGI (reference sequence). V shed 5 bases and J 5 bases; nucleotides not matched to a gene: 8. For the CDR3, the DNA is TGTGCCAGCAGTGACACAGGGGGAGGACATCAGCCCCAGCATTTT. This codes for CASSDTGGGHQPQHF.

This rearrangement joins TRBV3-1 (or the pseudogene TRBV3-2) to TRBJ2-3; 8 bases match TRBD1. With 4 bases clipped from V and 2 bases from J, the junction kept 8 bases outside the gene matches. The CDR3 spans 16 residues. Germline V CDR1 and CDR2: LGHDT, YNNKEL (reference sequence). CDR3 sequence: CASSPTGQGFTDTQYF. The CDR3 DNA sequence: TGTGCCAGCAGCCCAACCGGACAGGGCTTCACAGATACGCAGTATTTT.

The V call is TRBV27, the J call TRBJ1-1, with D possibly being TRBD1 (5 bases). This CDR3 is built from 17 residues. CDR1 and CDR2 (germline): MNHEY, SMNVEV (reference sequence). Trimming pared 2 bases from V and 1 base from J, leaving 17 bases between. In DNA form, the CDR3 reads TGTGCCAGCAGTTTAGGGGCTTTGCGTCTGAAGAACACTGAAGCTTTCTTT. Its translation is CASSLGALRLKNTEAFF.

The chain uses TRBV3-1 (or the pseudogene TRBV3-2) and TRBJ2-1; D is perhaps TRBD2 (7 bases). Trimming took 4 bases from V and 7 from J, leaving 14 bases between them. The length of the CDR3 is 14 residues. Germline values: CDR1 LGHDT, CDR2 YNNKEL (reference sequence). The CDR3 reads CASSLGGASNEQFF. In nucleotides, the CDR3 is TGTGCCAGCAGCCTAGGGGGGGCCTCGAATGAGCAGTTCTTC.

The rearrangement uses TRBV9 and TRBJ2-2; no clear D. CDR1 is SGDLS, CDR2 YYNGEE, per germline. Between the trimmed V and J ends, which lost 0 bases and 3 bases, there was a span of 6 bases. The length of the CDR3 is 14 residues. CDR3: CASSVVRDTGELFF. CDR3 DNA sequence: TGTGCCAGCAGCGTAGTCCGGGACACCGGGGAGCTGTTTTTT.